What follows is one TCR beta chain and its context. The CDR3 consists of 17 residues. This sample is part of a study of shared clonotypes between healthy human individuals. Sequenced by immunoSEQ multiplex PCR; TCRdb stores in-frame clones only, minus some. The sample has approximately 2.4 million clones, approximately 95% seen once; the top ten hold roughly 0.13%. Material: naive CD4+ T cells sorted from blood. Indicated subset: CD45RA+ positively selected. The chain employs TRBV1 and TRBJ2-3. TRBV1 is described as a pseudogene. The TCR comes from a man between 18 and 35 years old in good health. CDR3 DNA: TGCACCAGCAGCCAGAGATGGGAAAAGGGTTTAGGGGATACGCAGTATTTT. Translation gives CTSSQRWEKGLGDTQYF.